This TCR beta chain is drawn from a study of T cell repertoires in cytomegalovirus infection. Study-wide background: TCR beta signatures that were public indicated CMV infection and matching HLA type.

Findings and limits, study-wide: Ex vivo responses were dominated by HLA-C-restricted CMV-specific TCR beta clonotypes.

This clonotype was counted many times. Its antigen is not known. TCRdb reprocessed the reads via MiXCR and lists one record per CDR3 protein. The table includes 60,000 to 75,000 distinct CDR3 sequences, 4% detected once. Germline lookup yields CDR1 SGHVS and CDR2 FNYEAQ. The V end was cut by 5 bases, the J end by 4 bases, with 12 bases between. The CDR3 is 13 residues long. This chain connects TRBV7-6 to TRBJ2-7, with D unresolved. Sequencing input: PBMCs. The TCR originated in a human donor in good health (CMV status not recorded). Some clones in this sample may be carry-over from other donors' samples. The CDR3 sequence is CASSVSTLYEQYF. In nucleotides, the CDR3 is TGTGCCAGCAGCGTTAGTACACTTTACGAGCAGTACTTC.